The rows below give T cell receptor beta chains drawn from one sample of a study of blood T cell repertoires in COVID-19. Here immunoSEQ multiplex PCR was the method, and the copy in TCRdb shows in-frame clones only, minus some. Here the sample spans about 180,000 clones, 82% being singletons. Sequencing was performed on peripheral blood. Receptors originate from a woman aged 70-85 years with acute or convalescent COVID-19. Both conserved end residues are part of each CDR3. The D gene is left open where the match is weak. Part of the rows lack a size; the others show once, few, many or a class for expanded clones.

CDR3 length,J gene,D gene,clone size,V gene,CDR3 protein,CDR3 DNA
13,TRBJ1-5,-,-,TRBV7-9,CASSFYSNQPQHF,TGTGCCAGCAGTTTTTATAGCAATCAGCCCCAGCATTTT
16,TRBJ2-1,TRBD2,-,TRBV2,CASSRTSGGPNNEQFF,TGTGCCAGCAGTCGGACTAGCGGGGGGCCCAACAATGAGCAGTTCTTC
13,TRBJ2-7,TRBD1,-,TRBV24-1,CATSEQGFYEQYF,TGTGCCACCAGTGAACAGGGGTTCTACGAGCAGTACTTC
13,TRBJ2-1,-,-,TRBV12-3/TRBV12-4,CASSPGLYNEQFF,TGTGCCAGCAGCCCTGGACTGTACAATGAGCAGTTCTTC
17,TRBJ2-1,TRBD2,-,TRBV6-2/TRBV6-3,CASSRRLAGNSYNEQFF,TGTGCCAGCAGCCGTCGACTAGCGGGGAACTCCTACAATGAGCAGTTCTTC
16,TRBJ2-2,TRBD2,once,TRBV7-8,CASSPLAGENTGELFF,TGTGCCAGCAGCCCCTTAGCGGGGGAAAACACCGGGGAGCTGTTTTTT
12,TRBJ2-1,-,-,TRBV5-1,CASSLVNYEQFF,TGCGCCAGCAGCTTGGTTAATTATGAGCAGTTCTTC
17,TRBJ2-3,-,-,TRBV7-2,CASSPQRGQLTTDTQYF,TGTGCCAGCAGCCCGCAGCGCGGACAGTTAACCACAGATACGCAGTATTTT
16,TRBJ2-6,-,-,TRBV3-1/TRBV3-2,CASSQGSSAGANVLTF,TGTGCCAGCAGCCAAGGTTCGAGTGCTGGGGCCAACGTCCTGACTTTC
14,TRBJ2-1,TRBD1,-,TRBV3-1/TRBV3-2,CASSGTGAYNEQFF,TGTGCCAGCAGCGGGACAGGGGCCTACAATGAGCAGTTCTTC
13,TRBJ1-2,TRBD1,-,TRBV25-1,CASAGGQGTGYTF,TGTGCCAGCGCGGGGGGACAGGGGACCGGCTACACCTTC
13,TRBJ1-1,TRBD1,-,TRBV4-1,CASSQVRQGLAFF,TGCGCCAGCAGCCAAGTCAGACAGGGTCTGGCTTTCTTT
17,TRBJ2-3,-,-,TRBV10-1,CASSEQGSSGGTDTQYF,TGCGCCAGCAGTGAACAGGGCTCTAGCGGCGGCACAGATACGCAGTATTTT
16,TRBJ2-5,-,-,TRBV28,CASSLNVPQGQETQYF,TGTGCCAGCAGTTTAAATGTTCCGCAGGGCCAAGAGACCCAGTACTTC
16,TRBJ1-2,TRBD1,-,TRBV28,CASSFFGGGSDYGYTF,TGTGCCAGCAGTTTTTTCGGAGGGGGCAGTGACTATGGCTACACCTTC
17,TRBJ2-3,-,-,TRBV5-6,CASSWHLTGRGTDTQYF,TGTGCCAGCAGCTGGCATCTTACAGGGCGCGGCACAGATACGCAGTATTTT
14,TRBJ2-7,-,-,TRBV7-2,CASSFASPGYEQYF,TGTGCCAGCAGTTTCGCCTCCCCGGGTTACGAGCAGTACTTC
12,TRBJ1-4,-,-,TRBV28,CASKQGVEKLFF,TGTGCCAGCAAACAGGGAGTAGAAAAACTGTTTTTT
13,TRBJ1-2,-,once,TRBV6-5,CASSPGDGYGYTF,TGTGCCAGCAGTCCTGGAGACGGGTATGGCTACACCTTC
14,TRBJ2-2,-,-,TRBV6-2/TRBV6-3,CASSPKGATGELFF,TGTGCCAGCAGTCCGAAAGGGGCTACCGGGGAGCTGTTTTTT
19,TRBJ1-6,-,-,TRBV6-1,CASSEFHSGRSSYNSPLHF,TGTGCCAGCAGTGAATTTCATTCCGGGAGGAGCTCCTATAATTCACCCCTCCACTTT
14,TRBJ2-3,-,few,TRBV6-2/TRBV6-3,CASSWGGDTDTQYF,TGTGCCAGCAGTTGGGGCGGGGACACAGATACGCAGTATTTT
19,TRBJ2-1,TRBD2,-,TRBV7-9,CASSQERARGLAGGAEQFF,TGTGCCAGCAGCCAAGAAAGGGCGAGGGGACTAGCGGGAGGAGCTGAGCAGTTCTTC
17,TRBJ2-1,TRBD2,-,TRBV18,CASSSGLAGGMNNEQFF,TGTGCCAGCTCATCGGGACTAGCGGGAGGGATGAACAATGAGCAGTTCTTC
13,TRBJ2-7,-,few,TRBV7-9,CASSPENGYEQYF,TGTGCCAGCAGCCCGGAAAACGGGTACGAGCAGTACTTC
16,TRBJ2-5,TRBD2,-,TRBV2,CASSEGLAALQETQYF,TGTGCCAGCAGTGAAGGGCTAGCGGCCCTCCAAGAGACCCAGTACTTC
16,TRBJ1-1,TRBD1,few,TRBV10-1,CASSESGGTGVTEAFF,TGCGCCAGCAGTGAGTCAGGAGGGACAGGGGTCACTGAAGCTTTCTTT
16,TRBJ1-2,TRBD1,few,TRBV5-4,CASSLPGQGAGYGYTF,TGTGCCAGCAGCCTCCCGGGACAGGGGGCAGGCTATGGCTACACCTTC
16,TRBJ2-3,-,-,TRBV9,CASSFTTSVPTDTQYF,TGTGCCAGCAGCTTCACCACCAGCGTACCCACAGATACGCAGTATTTT
17,TRBJ2-5,-,-,TRBV7-2,CASSPGVGGWGQETQYF,TGTGCCAGCAGCCCCGGGGTAGGTGGGTGGGGCCAAGAGACCCAGTACTTC
15,TRBJ1-2,TRBD1,-,TRBV29-1,CSVEWAGGAGYGYTF,TGCAGCGTTGAATGGGCAGGGGGCGCTGGCTATGGCTACACCTTC
14,TRBJ1-2,-,-,TRBV28,CASSYRQAPYGYTF,TGTGCCAGCAGTTATAGACAGGCGCCCTATGGCTACACCTTC
17,TRBJ2-7,TRBD1,once,TRBV14,CASSQTRGQGPSYEQYF,TGTGCCAGCAGCCAAACAAGAGGACAGGGACCCTCCTACGAGCAGTACTTC
14,TRBJ1-2,TRBD1,-,TRBV5-4,CASSWGQGAYGYTF,TGTGCCAGCAGTTGGGGACAGGGGGCCTATGGCTACACCTTC
15,TRBJ1-6,TRBD1,-,TRBV19,CASSKTGVPGSPLHF,TGTGCCAGTAGTAAAACAGGGGTCCCTGGTTCACCCCTCCACTTT
14,TRBJ1-6,-,-,TRBV20-1,CSASPQGTNSPLHF,TGCAGTGCTAGTCCCCAGGGAACTAATTCACCCCTCCACTTT